What follows are 21 T cell receptor beta chains derived from one specimen sequenced in a study of T cell responses to AZD1222 COVID-19 vaccine. Profiling relied on immunoSEQ multiplex PCR, and the TCRdb table lists in-frame clones only, not all of them. The sample carries over 110,000 clones, around 93% recorded once. The sample was peripheral blood, taken on day 0 of AZD1222 vaccination. The receptors were sampled from an adult in good health.

V gene TRBV5-8 combines with J gene TRBJ1-6, with 7 bases identical to TRBD1. Germline CDR1 is SGHTS and CDR2 is YDEGEE. The CDR3 sequence is 20 residues long. V was pared by 3 bases and J by 5 bases, with 20 bases of the junction left unmatched. CDR3 in amino acids: CASSSPPGQRLYLDNSPLHF. The CDR3 DNA reads as TGTGCCAGCAGCTCACCGCCGGGACAGAGACTTTACCTGGATAATTCACCCCTCCACTTT.

The chain links TRBV11-3 to TRBJ1-2; 7 bases are shared with TRBD1. The CDR3 is 13 amino acids. J was trimmed by 2 bases and V by 6 bases; bases with no gene match: 3. Germline V gene lookup returns CDR1 SGHNT and CDR2 YENEEA. As DNA, the CDR3 is TGTGCCAGCAGTCCGGGACAGAACTATGGCTACACCTTC. Amino acids: CASSPGQNYGYTF.

The rearrangement links TRBV7-8 to TRBJ2-2, with D possibly matching TRBD1 (6 bases). V was clipped by 3 bases and J by 0 bases, with 8 bases between them. This CDR3 is built from 15 residues. Germline V gene data show CDR1 as SGHVS and CDR2 as FQNEAQ. The CDR3 protein is CASSFSGANTGELFF. CDR3 nucleotide sequence: TGTGCCAGCAGCTTTTCAGGGGCGAACACCGGGGAGCTGTTTTTT.

This chain uses TRBV5-1 with TRBJ1-2; 9 nucleotides align to TRBD1. Germline CDR1 is SGHRS and CDR2 is YFSETQ. The CDR3 is made up of 16 amino acids. The ends lost 5 bases at V and 3 bases at J; junction bases unmatched: 11. The CDR3 sequence: CASRDSYRGLDYGYTF. The CDR3 DNA reads TGCGCCAGCAGGGACTCGTACAGGGGGCTAGACTATGGCTACACCTTC.

The chain uses TRBV18 and TRBJ2-5; TRBD1 matches 9 bases. The V and J ends lost 6 bases and 2 bases, in that order; junction bases with no gene match: 7. The CDR3 is 15 residues long. Germline loops: CDR1 KGHSH, CDR2 LQKENI. The CDR3 bases are TGTGCCAGCTCGCCAACAGGGGGCTGGCAAGAGACCCAGTACTTC. This sequence encodes CASSPTGGWQETQYF.

This sequence joins TRBV19 and TRBJ1-3; no definite D call. Trimming shortened V by 3 bases and J by 2 bases, and 5 bases separated the two germline ends. From germline, CDR1 is LNHDA and CDR2 SQIVND (reference sequence). The CDR3 is 13 residues long. CDR3 sequence: CASSINPGNTIYF. CDR3 nucleotide sequence: TGTGCCAGTAGTATTAACCCTGGAAACACCATATATTTT.

The chain combines TRBV24-1 with TRBJ1-2; D perhaps matches TRBD1 (5 bases). The CDR3 spans 12 residues. Trimming cost V 7 bases and J 3 bases, with 8 bases left between them. Germline V CDR1 and CDR2: KGHDR, SFDVKD. CDR3: CATRGQDYGYTF. CDR3 nucleotide sequence: TGTGCCACCAGAGGACAAGACTATGGCTACACCTTC.

Only a few counts were recorded for this clone. The sample holds other DNA sequences that translate to the same CDR3. This chain uses TRBV15 with TRBJ1-2; D unclear. V lost 5 bases and J 4 bases, leaving 8 bases between the germline ends. From germline, CDR1 is LNHNV and CDR2 YYDKDF (reference sequence). CDR3 length: 12 residues. The DNA of the CDR3 is TGTGCCACCAGCGGAGCGGGCTATGGCTACACCTTC. This encodes CATSGAGYGYTF.

The chain couples TRBV23-1 to TRBJ1-6; D gene unclear. TRBV23-1 is sorted into the ORF group, with uncertain function. Trimming pared 8 bases from V and 18 bases from J, leaving 11 bases between. The CDR3 consists of 9 residues. Here the CDR3 reads CASLGRPHF. CDR3 in DNA: TGCGCCAGCCTTGGGAGGCCCCACTTT.

V usage is TRBV6-5 and J usage is TRBJ1-2; no firm D call. The germline gives CDR1 MNHEY, CDR2 SVGAGI. V lost 3 bases and J lost 3, with 8 bases in between. CDR3 length: 13 residues. CDR3 DNA sequence: TGTGCCAGCAGTTATCGCGAGGACTATGGCTACACCTTC. Protein sequence: CASSYREDYGYTF.

The J gene is TRBJ2-5, the V gene TRBV7-3; D might be TRBD2 (6 bases). This CDR3 has 14 residues. The V end lost 2 bases, the J end lost 3 bases, and 10 bases lay between the germline ends. CDR1 is SGHTA, CDR2 FQGTGA, per germline. The CDR3 bases are TGTGCCAGCAGCTTAGGGGGAGGAAAAGAGACCCAGTACTTC. Protein product: CASSLGGGKETQYF.

The V call is TRBV18, the J call TRBJ1-1; perhaps TRBD1 as D (5 bases). The germline V and J ends were trimmed by 2 bases and 11 bases, with 15 bases remaining between them. The germline CDR1 and CDR2 sequences are KGHSH and LQKENI. The length of the CDR3 is 13 residues. The CDR3 DNA sequence: TGTGCCAGCTCACCATCTGACACCAGGGTGGCTTTCTTT. Translated, it gives CASSPSDTRVAFF.

The CDR3 here is CASSPPGTGATGELFF. CDR3 bases: TGTGCCAGCTCACCTCCCGGGACAGGGGCCACCGGGGAGCTGTTTTTT. The rearrangement uses TRBV18 and TRBJ2-2; the match to TRBD1 covers 10 bases. Trimming removed 3 bases from V and 4 bases from J; junction bases left unmatched: 5. The CDR3 sequence is 16 residues long. Germline lookup yields CDR1 KGHSH and CDR2 LQKENI.

This chain links TRBV9 with TRBJ1-1; no clear D gene. This CDR3 spans 14 amino acids. Germline V CDR1 and CDR2: SGDLS, YYNGEE. V lost 4 bases, J lost 3 bases, and 13 bases lay in between. For the CDR3, the DNA is TGTGCCAGCAGCACCGGGGATTGGGACACTGAAGCTTTCTTT. As protein: CASSTGDWDTEAFF.

The chain combines TRBV28 with TRBJ1-2; tentative D call: TRBD1 (6 bases). Trimming removed 2 bases at V and 4 bases at J, with 23 bases between. The CDR3 loop spans 18 amino acids. In germline, CDR1 is MDHEN, CDR2 SYDVKM. For the CDR3, the DNA is TGTGCCAGCAGTTTACTTCGGGGGGGCCGACCTCTAACCTATGGCTACACCTTC. Translation: CASSLLRGGRPLTYGYTF.

J is TRBJ2-7 and V is TRBV5-1; TRBD2 agrees at 7 bases. After removal of 0 bases from V and 4 bases from J, the junction contained 7 bases not matched to a gene. The CDR3 loop spans 15 amino acids. The V gene's germline CDR1 is SGHRS and CDR2 YFSETQ. CDR3 coding DNA: TGCGCCAGCAGCTTGGAGGCGGGAGTCTGGTACGAGCAGTACTTC. It encodes CASSLEAGVWYEQYF. Based on the CDR3 plus reference TRBV5-1 and TRBJ2-7, the full variable domain is KAGVTQTPRYLIKTRGQQVTLSCSPISGHRSVSWYQQTPGQGLQFLFEYFSETQRNKGNFPGRFSGRQFSNSRSEMNVSTLELGDSALYLCASSLEAGVWYEQYFGPGTRLTVT.

CDR3 amino acids: CASQKTDRRETQYF. For the CDR3, the DNA is TGTGCCAGTCAAAAAACGGACAGGAGAGAGACCCAGTACTTC. This chain joins TRBV19 and TRBJ2-5; TRBD1 matches at 7 bases. The CDR3 is 14 residues long. The V segment lost 8 bases and the J segment 4 bases; nucleotides outside the gene matches: 10. Germline V lookup: CDR1 LNHDA, CDR2 SQIVND (reference sequence).

This clone was seen a few times. The V and J genes are TRBV2 and TRBJ1-1, with D maybe TRBD1 (6 bases). This CDR3 is built from 15 residues. Germline values: CDR1 SNHLY, CDR2 FYNNEI. V lost 5 bases and J 1 base, leaving 14 bases between the germline ends. This chain's CDR3 is CASSRLGGRNTEAFF. The DNA of the CDR3 is TGTGCCAGCAGTCGTCTCGGGGGGCGGAACACTGAAGCTTTCTTT. Based on the CDR3 plus reference TRBV2 and TRBJ1-1, the full variable domain is EPEVTQTPSHQVTQMGQEVILRCVPISNHLYFYWYRQILGQKVEFLVSFYNNEISEKSEIFDDQFSVERPDGSNFTLKIRSTKLEDSAMYFCASSRLGGRNTEAFFGQGTRLTVV.

This rearrangement joins TRBV7-8 to TRBJ1-6, with D possibly TRBD1 on 5 matching bases. CDR3 length: 14 amino acids. V was pared by 2 bases and J by 7 bases, with 9 bases between. Germline CDR1 is SGHVS and CDR2 is FQNEAQ. CDR3 residues: CASSLREGNSPLHF. The CDR3 DNA follows: TGTGCCAGCAGCTTAAGGGAGGGGAATTCACCCCTCCACTTT.

The rearrangement joins TRBV7-2 to TRBJ1-2, with D tentatively TRBD1 (5 bases). Germline V gene lookup returns CDR1 SGHTA and CDR2 FQGNSA. Trimming pared 0 bases from V and 7 bases from J, leaving 12 bases between. The CDR3 runs to 14 residues. In DNA, the CDR3 is TGTGCCAGCAGCTTAGCCGTCCAGGGTGCTGGCTACACCTTC. It specifies CASSLAVQGAGYTF. Complete variable domain (other parts from reference TRBV7-2 and TRBJ1-2): GAGVSQSPSNKVTEKGKDVELRCDPISGHTALYWYRQSLGQGLEFLIYFQGNSAPDKSGLPSDRFSAERTGGSVSTLTIQRTQQEDSAVYLCASSLAVQGAGYTFGSGTRLTVV.

The chain recombines TRBV4-2 with TRBJ2-2; TRBD2 aligns across 7 bases. From germline, CDR1 is LGHNA and CDR2 YNFKEQ. V lost 1 base, J lost 3 bases, and 2 bases stayed unmatched. The CDR3 covers 15 residues. The CDR3 here is CASSQGLADTGELFF. The CDR3, as DNA: TGTGCCAGCAGCCAAGGGCTAGCGGACACCGGGGAGCTGTTTTTT.